This TCR beta chain was identified in a study of shared clonotypes between healthy human individuals. Findings of the study overall: Clonotypes that were shared across a few donors made up roughly 5% of naive CD4 clonotypes.

Profiling relied on immunoSEQ multiplex PCR, and the TCRdb table lists in-frame clones only, not all of them. This table holds approximately 1.5 million clones, 98% found once. With 5 bases removed from V and 4 bases from J, the gap between germline ends came to 10 bases. The CDR3 consists of 12 residues. Per the germline V gene, CDR1 is SGHRS and CDR2 is YFSETQ. About this clone itself: The antigen is undetermined.

The genes are TRBV5-1 and TRBJ2-7; D not resolved. The TCR originated in a man in his thirties or forties in good health. The sample consisted of naive CD4+ T cells sorted from blood. Documented subset: CD45RA+ positively selected. DNA for the CDR3: TGCGCCAGCAGTCTGGAGAAATACGAGCAGTACTTC. Its translation is CASSLEKYEQYF.